A single sample is the source of the 2 T cell receptor beta chains below, sequenced in a study of blood T cell repertoires in COVID-19. Assay: immunoSEQ multiplex PCR; the TCRdb copy retains only in-frame clones and omits some. The sample contains 85,000 to 120,000 clones, approximately 88% of which appear only once. The sample was peripheral blood. All receptors come from a human donor in a cohort sampled during active COVID-19.

The CDR3 bases are TGTGCCAGCAGTCTACAGACAGCTATTAATGAAAAACTGTTTTTT. This codes for CASSLQTAINEKLFF. This sequence joins TRBV2 and TRBJ1-4, with D perhaps matching TRBD1 (5 bases). Germline V gene sequence: CDR1 SNHLY, CDR2 FYNNEI. The V gene lost 5 bases and the J gene lost 4 bases, with 14 bases spanning the gap. The length of the CDR3 is 15 residues.

The rearrangement uses TRBV2 and TRBJ2-7; 11 nucleotides line up with TRBD2. CDR1 is SNHLY, CDR2 FYNNEI, per germline. CDR3 length: 13 residues. J lost 3 bases, V lost 10 bases, and 5 bases had no gene match. The CDR3 DNA reads TGTGCCACAAGACTAGCGGGAAACTACGAGCAGTACTTC. Encoded protein: CATRLAGNYEQYF.